The present entry profiles one T cell receptor (beta chain) with its context. The data stem from a study of OX40 agonist ivuxolimab in advanced cancers. The CDR3 loop spans 14 amino acids. V gave up 6 bases and J gave up 4 bases; unmatched junction bases: 4. The germline CDR1 and CDR2 sequences are MNHNS and SASEGT. Data came from immunoSEQ multiplex PCR; TCRdb stores just in-frame clones and leaves some out. The sample includes about 34,000 clones, 70% to 85% of them seen just once. Sequenced material: CD4+ or CD8+ T cells sorted from blood, taken in a trial of the OX40 agonist ivuxolimab. The chain recombines TRBV6-1 with TRBJ1-5; 9 bases map to TRBD1. The clonotype originates from an adult with an advanced solid tumor such as melanoma, head and neck, liver or kidney cancer. The CDR3 spells CASSLGTGNQPQHF. CDR3 DNA: TGTGCCAGCAGCCTGGGGACAGGGAATCAGCCCCAGCATTTT.